Below, 6 T cell receptor beta chains from the same sample are listed, as sequenced in a study of brain T cells in children with intractable seizures (dated by TCRdb to 2020 to 2022). The library was generated by the immunoSEQ multiplex PCR assay. TCRdb provides this immuneACCESS table in a form limited to in-frame rearrangements. Some clones are lacking; in checked studies, under half of them reflect an unresolved V gene, and why the rest are absent is not known. Counted in this sample were 340,000 or so clones; about 94% of them appeared once. 4.5% to 7% of the sample rests with the top ten. This specimen's time point label, per the study, means: blood from clinic visit 5 months post-surgery; TSC patient then seizure free. Sequencing was performed on peripheral blood, taken 4 to 5 months after surgery. These receptors came from a boy younger than two with tuberous sclerosis and intractable seizures.

The chain joins TRBV7-9 to TRBJ2-1; D uncertain. CDR1 is SEHNR, CDR2 FQNEAQ, per germline (reference sequence). CDR3 length equals 13 residues. Trimming left V 0 bases short and J 8 bases short, with 8 bases between. For the CDR3, the DNA is TGTGCCAGCAGCTTAGCCGATGTGGATGAGCAGTTCTTC. Translated, it gives CASSLADVDEQFF.

The chain uses TRBV10-2 and TRBJ2-1, with TRBD2 matching over 10 bases. This CDR3 comprises 15 residues. Germline V gives CDR1 WSHSY, CDR2 SAAADI. Germline trimming cut 6 bases from V and 6 bases from J; bases unmatched to any gene: 8. The CDR3 nucleotides are TGCGCCAGCAGGTCGGGGACTAGCGATTTCAATGAGCAGTTCTTC. Protein: CASRSGTSDFNEQFF.

V and J are TRBV9 and TRBJ1-2; 8 positions match TRBD1. Looked up from germline, CDR1 is SGDLS and CDR2 is YYNGEE. This CDR3 has 14 amino acids. Trimming took 3 bases from V and 8 from J; bases not matched to a gene: 9. The CDR3 loop is CASSAQQGAAGYTF. For the CDR3, the DNA is TGTGCCAGCAGCGCCCAGCAGGGGGCGGCAGGCTACACCTTC.

V usage is TRBV5-1 and J usage is TRBJ2-3; D uncertain. Between the trimmed V and J ends, which lost 1 base and 2 bases, there was a span of 8 bases. Germline V gene lookup returns CDR1 SGHRS and CDR2 YFSETQ. The CDR3 extends over 14 amino acids. Here the CDR3 reads CASSLTASTDTQYF. For the CDR3, the DNA is TGCGCCAGCAGCTTGACCGCCTCCACAGATACGCAGTATTTT.

This clone has just one count. The chain joins TRBV5-1 to TRBJ2-7; 11 nucleotides align to TRBD2. CDR1 and CDR2 (germline): SGHRS, YFSETQ. CDR3 length: 13 residues. V dropped 3 bases and J dropped 5; count of bases not matched to a gene: 1. CDR3 nucleotides: TGCGCCAGCAGCTCACTAGCGGGAGACGAGCAGTACTTC. Its translation is CASSSLAGDEQYF.

The rearrangement joins TRBV3-1 (or the pseudogene TRBV3-2) to TRBJ1-5, with a weak D call TRBD1 (5 bases). CDR3 size: 12 residues. Germline V gives CDR1 LGHDT, CDR2 YNNKEL (reference sequence). V gave up 0 bases and J gave up 15 bases, with 12 bases separating them. CDR3 residues: CASSQDKGRLHF. The CDR3 DNA is TGTGCCAGCAGCCAAGATAAGGGACGGTTGCATTTT.